Shown below are 24 T cell receptor beta chains from a single sample sequenced in a study of blood T cell repertoires in COVID-19. Assay used: immunoSEQ multiplex PCR; TCRdb lists only in-frame clones, some missing. The sample has over 150,000 clones; about four fifths are singletons. The sequenced material came from PBMCs or T cells enriched from blood (not recorded which). These receptors were taken from a middle-aged man who had recovered from COVID-19.

This chain joins TRBV5-1 and TRBJ2-3, with 7 bases fitting TRBD1. The CDR3 is made up of 13 amino acids. Germline V gene lookup returns CDR1 SGHRS and CDR2 YFSETQ. V gave up 4 bases and J gave up 1 base; unmatched junction bases: 0. The CDR3 nucleotides read TGCGCCAGCAGCGGACAGGGCACAGATACGCAGTATTTT. Protein: CASSGQGTDTQYF.

This chain joins TRBV10-3 and TRBJ2-7; 7 bases match TRBD2. The germline gives CDR1 ENHRY, CDR2 SYGVKD. The CDR3 totals 13 residues. After removal of 7 bases from V and 2 bases from J, the junction contained 5 bases not matched to a gene. The CDR3 DNA reads TGTGCCATCACGTCTAGCGGCACCTACGAGCAGTACTTC. It codes for CAITSSGTYEQYF.

The V call is TRBV5-1, the J call TRBJ2-3; TRBD1 matches 10 bases. The trim removed 4 bases at V and 5 bases at J, leaving 4 bases unmatched. CDR1 and CDR2 from the germline V gene are SGHRS and YFSETQ. The CDR3 is 14 amino acids. This CDR3 reads CASSHGQGEDTQYF. CDR3 coding DNA: TGCGCCAGCAGCCACGGACAGGGGGAAGATACGCAGTATTTT. The full variable domain, its missing parts supplied by reference TRBV5-1 and TRBJ2-3, is KAGVTQTPRYLIKTRGQQVTLSCSPISGHRSVSWYQQTPGQGLQFLFEYFSETQRNKGNFPGRFSGRQFSNSRSEMNVSTLELGDSALYLCASSHGQGEDTQYFGPGTRLTVL.

This chain links TRBV10-3 with TRBJ2-7; 11 bases match TRBD1. CDR3 size: 17 residues. Germline V gene data show CDR1 as ENHRY and CDR2 as SYGVKD. J lost 4 bases, V lost 1 base, and 9 bases had no gene match. The CDR3 DNA reads as TGTGCCATCAGTGAGTTTCCGGGACAGGGGGGGAATTACGAGCAGTACTTC. The encoded protein is CAISEFPGQGGNYEQYF.

This chain links TRBV19 with TRBJ1-5; D may be TRBD1 (5 bases). The V gene lost 6 bases and the J gene lost 1 base, with 10 bases spanning the gap. The CDR3 totals 14 residues. Germline V gene lookup returns CDR1 LNHDA and CDR2 SQIVND (reference sequence). For the CDR3, the DNA is TGTGCCAGTAGAAGACGGGGGAGCAATCAGCCCCAGCATTTT. It is translated as CASRRRGSNQPQHF.

The V call is TRBV28, the J call TRBJ2-4, with D perhaps TRBD1 (5 bases). The CDR3 totals 15 residues. The germline V and J ends were trimmed by 6 bases and 12 bases, with 24 bases remaining between them. The germline V gene encodes CDR1 MDHEN and CDR2 SYDVKM. CDR3 in amino acids: CASSRHATDSRSQYF. CDR3 nucleotides: TGTGCCAGCAGCCGTCATGCTACCGACAGCAGGAGTCAGTACTTC.

The CDR3 reads CASSLGRWDRGPDTQYF. In DNA form, the CDR3 reads TGTGCCAGCAGCTTAGGGCGGTGGGACAGGGGGCCAGATACGCAGTATTTT. This sequence joins TRBV11-3 and TRBJ2-3, with 12 positions matching TRBD1. V trimming: 1 base; J trimming: 4 bases; junction bases outside the gene matches: 6. The CDR3 is 17 amino acids. The germline CDR1 and CDR2 sequences are SGHNT and YENEEA.

The chain carries TRBV15 and TRBJ1-2; no firm D call. The CDR3 is 16 amino acids. V lost 0 bases, J lost 4 bases, and 15 bases lay in between. Germline CDR1 and CDR2: LNHNV and YYDKDF (reference sequence). The CDR3 DNA reads as TGTGCCACCAGCAGAGATTACCTCGGGGAGGGCTATGGCTACACCTTC. This sequence encodes CATSRDYLGEGYGYTF.

The count of this clone is one. This rearrangement joins TRBV5-5 to TRBJ1-3; D is undetermined. Germline V gene data show CDR1 as SGHKS and CDR2 as YYEKEE (reference sequence). V lost 2 bases to trimming and J lost 0 bases, with 9 bases between them. CDR3 length: 15 amino acids. CDR3 nucleotide sequence: TGTGCCAGCAGCTTTGGAGTCACCTCTGGAAACACCATATATTTT. Its translation is CASSFGVTSGNTIYF.

The chain uses TRBV25-1 and TRBJ1-5; perhaps TRBD1 as D (5 bases). The CDR3 covers 13 residues. Germline CDR1 MGHDK, CDR2 SYGVNS. Trimming took 3 bases from V and 2 from J, leaving 5 bases between them. The CDR3 here is CASSDRGNQPQHF. In DNA form, the CDR3 reads TGTGCCAGCAGTGACAGGGGCAATCAGCCCCAGCATTTT.

This clone was seen a handful of times. The V gene is TRBV6-1, the J gene TRBJ2-1; 15 nucleotides line up with TRBD2. Germline lookup yields CDR1 MNHNS and CDR2 SASEGT. With V trimmed by 4 bases and J by 0 bases, 4 bases remained unmatched. The length of the CDR3 is 18 residues. The CDR3 DNA is TGTGCCAGCAGTGGGACTAGCGGGGGGGCCTTCTCCTACAATGAGCAGTTCTTC. Translated, it gives CASSGTSGGAFSYNEQFF.

The J gene is TRBJ1-5, the V gene TRBV6-9, with a possible D match to TRBD1 (6 bases). CDR1 and CDR2 (germline): MNHGY, SVAAGI. V dropped 2 bases and J dropped 5 bases, with 7 bases sitting between them. The length of the CDR3 is 13 residues. DNA of the CDR3: TGTGCCAGCAGTTATAGGACAGATCAGCCCCAGCATTTT. Protein sequence: CASSYRTDQPQHF.

The chain joins TRBV9 to TRBJ2-3, with TRBD2 identical over 8 bases. J was trimmed by 1 base and V by 4 bases; bases with no gene match: 5. This CDR3 is 15 amino acids long. Germline values: CDR1 SGDLS, CDR2 YYNGEE. The CDR3 reads CASSPSGGGTDTQYF. The CDR3 DNA follows: TGTGCCAGCAGCCCCTCGGGGGGGGGCACAGATACGCAGTATTTT.

The chain is built from TRBV6-2 or TRBV6-3 and TRBJ1-1, with a tentative D call TRBD1 (6 bases). Germline V gives CDR1 MNHEY, CDR2 SVGEGT. V dropped 5 bases and J dropped 4 bases, with 23 bases sitting between them. The CDR3 extends over 17 amino acids. CDR3 amino acids: CASSGRLATGYATEAFF. The DNA of the CDR3 is TGTGCCAGCAGTGGAAGGCTGGCCACAGGGTACGCCACTGAAGCTTTCTTT.

The chain joins TRBV3-1 (or the pseudogene TRBV3-2) to TRBJ2-3; 9 nucleotides agree with TRBD1. J gave up 4 bases and V 6 bases, and 5 bases lay outside the gene matches. CDR1 is LGHDT, CDR2 YNNKEL, per germline (reference sequence). The CDR3 contains 14 residues. The CDR3 region has the DNA TGTGCCAGCAGAACACAGGGGGCTTCAGATACGCAGTATTTT. Its translation: CASRTQGASDTQYF.

V gene TRBV5-1 combines with J gene TRBJ2-5, with 9 bases lining up with TRBD2. V shed 2 bases, J shed 12 bases, and the junction held 11 bases outside the gene matches. This CDR3 region has 14 residues. Germline CDR1 SGHRS, CDR2 YFSETQ. CDR3 region: CASSLAGGKLGEYF. In DNA form, the CDR3 reads TGCGCCAGCAGCTTAGCGGGGGGCAAACTAGGGGAGTACTTC.

This chain connects TRBV7-8 to TRBJ2-1; D is possibly TRBD2 (6 bases). CDR3 length: 16 amino acids. Germline CDR1 SGHVS, CDR2 FQNEAQ. With 4 bases removed from V and 0 bases from J, the gap between germline ends came to 13 bases. The CDR3 spells CASSSSGGISYNEQFF. The DNA of the CDR3 is TGTGCCAGCAGCTCCTCCGGGGGAATCTCCTACAATGAGCAGTTCTTC.

This clone appeared once. The chain carries TRBV2 and TRBJ1-1; 9 bases map to TRBD1. CDR1 SNHLY and CDR2 FYNNEI come from the germline V gene. This CDR3 comprises 15 residues. V was clipped by 7 bases and J by 3 bases; unmatched bases: 9. CDR3 loop: CASNGDRAYDTEAFF. CDR3 nucleotides: TGTGCCAGCAATGGGGACAGGGCGTATGACACTGAAGCTTTCTTT.

The chain is built from TRBV10-3 and TRBJ1-4; TRBD1 agrees at 8 bases. V gave up 9 bases and J gave up 7 bases; unmatched junction bases: 7. The CDR3 is 13 residues long. Germline values: CDR1 ENHRY, CDR2 SYGVKD. In nucleotides, the CDR3 is TGTGCCATTGGACAGGGTCCCGGTGAAAAACTGTTTTTT. This codes for CAIGQGPGEKLFF.

The chain recombines TRBV7-2 with TRBJ1-3; weak D call: TRBD1 (5 bases). V was clipped by 1 base and J by 1 base, with 8 bases between them. There are 15 residues in the CDR3. CDR1 SGHTA and CDR2 FQGNSA come from the germline V gene. The CDR3 nucleotides read TGTGCCAGCAGCTTAGGGACACCTTCTGGAAACACCATATATTTT. As protein: CASSLGTPSGNTIYF.

The V gene is TRBV7-3, the J gene TRBJ1-1; a possible D gene is TRBD1 (5 bases). CDR1 and CDR2 from the germline V gene are SGHTA and FQGTGA. The CDR3 is made up of 15 amino acids. Between the trimmed V and J ends, which lost 3 bases and 1 base, there was a span of 12 bases. CDR3 in DNA: TGTGCCAGCAGCTTGCTTGGGGCAAGGAACACTGAAGCTTTCTTT. Translated, it gives CASSLLGARNTEAFF.

The chain joins TRBV10-3 to TRBJ1-2, with 8 bases fitting TRBD1. There are 16 residues in the CDR3. The V and J ends lost 10 bases and 4 bases, in that order; junction bases with no gene match: 17. The V gene's germline CDR1 is ENHRY and CDR2 SYGVKD. CDR3 DNA sequence: TGTGCCACAGCATACCTGGACAGGGCCTCTTCCTATGGCTACACCTTC. It is translated as CATAYLDRASSYGYTF.

This rearrangement joins TRBV1 to TRBJ2-7; TRBD2, the table's D call, lacks a check against the DNA. TRBV1 is labeled a pseudogene. This CDR3 comprises 14 residues. CDR3 nucleotides: TGCACCAGCAGCCCAGGCGAGGGTAACTACGAGCAGTACTTC. Protein product: CTSSPGEGNYEQYF.

The chain links TRBV28 to TRBJ2-3; tentatively, D is TRBD2 (5 bases). The CDR3 runs to 16 residues. Per germline, CDR1 MDHEN and CDR2 SYDVKM. V was trimmed by 2 bases and J by 4 bases, leaving 16 bases between them. The CDR3: CASSLTSGMLSDTQYF. CDR3 nucleotide sequence: TGTGCCAGCAGTTTAACATCGGGGATGTTATCAGATACGCAGTATTTT. Combining the CDR3 with reference TRBV28 and TRBJ2-3 gives the whole variable domain DVKVTQSSRYLVKRTGEKVFLECVQDMDHENMFWYRQDPGLGLRLIYFSYDVKMKEKGDIPEGYSVSREKKERFSLILESASTNQTSMYLCASSLTSGMLSDTQYFGPGTRLTVL.